This TCR beta chain originates from a study of human T cells and chemical hapten exposure. Study as a whole: All patients underwent weekly scalp dosing with diphenylcyclopropenone for the full approximately 23-week study. Whole-study results and caveats: Among TCRs, those above 1 in 1000 frequency were unaffected by DPC sensitization.

Germline CDR1 reads SNHLY; CDR2 reads FYNNEI. The CDR3 consists of 10 residues. As for time point: patch test 1, 2 weeks after DPC sensitization. Treatment defined: therapeutic diphenylcyclopropenone sensitization with weekly scalp DPC. This clonotype was observed a few times. Its matching antigen is unknown. Sequence at one end of the junction differs from germline and may be a read error. TCRdb reprocessed the RACE reads via MiXCR and lists one record per CDR3 protein. The data hold more than 65,000 distinct CDR3 sequences, with around 30% observed a single time. This TCR derives from a man aged 35 to 55 with alopecia areata. Some clones in this sample may be carry-over from other donors' samples. Sequences were derived from whole blood, sampled in connection with sensitization to the hapten diphenylcyclopropenone (DPC). The rearrangement uses TRBV2 and TRBJ2-1; D is unclear. This CDR3 reads CASSEVGSSF. In DNA form, the CDR3 reads TGTGCCAGCAGTGAAGTAGGCAGCAGCTTC.